The 3 T cell receptor beta chains below all came from one sample that was sequenced in a study of cytomegalovirus exposure and HLA in healthy donors. 13 Jbeta primers and 60 Vbeta primers were used for the PCR. Only in-frame clones appear in the TCRdb table, and some are missing; sequencing was by immunoSEQ multiplex PCR. The table lists approximately 170,000 clones, 80% to 85% of them singletons. The sequenced sample was PBMCs. The receptors were gathered from a human donor in good health.

The chain recombines TRBV4-2 with TRBJ1-1; D call uncertain. The germline V gene has CDR1 LGHNA and CDR2 YNFKEQ. Trimming took 0 bases from V and 3 from J, leaving 11 bases between them. This CDR3 contains 15 residues. This CDR3 is CASSQERYTHTEAFF. CDR3 DNA sequence: TGTGCCAGCAGCCAAGAACGATACACCCACACTGAAGCTTTCTTT.

This clone was recorded once. The rearrangement joins TRBV10-3 to TRBJ2-6; TRBD2 agrees at 8 bases. The CDR3 runs to 16 residues. CDR1 and CDR2 (germline): ENHRY, SYGVKD. The trim removed 4 bases at V and 4 bases at J, leaving 6 bases unmatched. CDR3 sequence reads: CAISVSGGRGANVLTF. The CDR3 DNA sequence: TGTGCCATCAGTGTGTCGGGGGGGCGAGGGGCCAACGTCCTGACTTTC.

The sample holds one count of this clone. The V call is TRBV7-3, the J call TRBJ1-2; D is perhaps TRBD1 (5 bases). Trimming cost V 6 bases and J 4 bases, with 18 bases left between them. The CDR3 contains 15 residues. Germline CDR1 and CDR2: SGHTA and FQGTGA. The CDR3: CASSTLRGGTYGYTF. The CDR3 DNA is TGTGCCAGCAGTACCCTCCGGGGGGGAACCTATGGCTACACCTTC.